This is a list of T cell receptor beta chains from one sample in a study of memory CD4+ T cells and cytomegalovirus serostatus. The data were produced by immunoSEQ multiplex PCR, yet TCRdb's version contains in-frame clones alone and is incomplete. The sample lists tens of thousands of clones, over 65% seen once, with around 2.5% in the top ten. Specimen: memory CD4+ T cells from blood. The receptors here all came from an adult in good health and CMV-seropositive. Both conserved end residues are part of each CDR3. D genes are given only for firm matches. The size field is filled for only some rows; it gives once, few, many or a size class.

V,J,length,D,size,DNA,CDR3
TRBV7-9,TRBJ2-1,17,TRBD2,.,TGTGCCAGCAGCCCCCCCCTGCGACTAGCCGTTGGGAATGAGCAGTTCTTC,CASSPPLRLAVGNEQFF
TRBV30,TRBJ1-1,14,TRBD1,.,TGTGCCTGGAGCAGGGGGCAGGGGGGTACTGAAGCTTTCTTT,CAWSRGQGGTEAFF
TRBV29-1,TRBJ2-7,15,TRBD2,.,TGCAGCGTTGAGTCCCCCGGGAGGGACTCCTACGAGCAGTACTTC,CSVESPGRDSYEQYF
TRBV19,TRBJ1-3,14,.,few,TGTGCCTCCAGTAAGACGTACGACGGAAACACCATATATTTT,CASSKTYDGNTIYF
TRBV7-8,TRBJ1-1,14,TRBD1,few,TGTGCCAGCAGCTTCGACAGGGGGAACACTGAAGCTTTCTTT,CASSFDRGNTEAFF
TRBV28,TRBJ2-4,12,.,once,TGTGCCAGCAGTTTAGGGGAAAACATTCAGTACTTC,CASSLGENIQYF
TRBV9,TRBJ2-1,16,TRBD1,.,TGTGCCAGCAGCGTAGGAGTGCGGCCGGCCGAAGGGGGCCAGTTCTTC,CASSVGVRPAEGGQFF
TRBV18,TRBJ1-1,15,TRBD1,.,TGTGCCAGCTCAAGTCAGGGGGTCGAGGACACTGAAGCTTTCTTT,CASSSQGVEDTEAFF
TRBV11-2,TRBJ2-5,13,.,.,TGTGCCAGCAGCTTAGGGTTCCAAGAGACCCAGTACTTC,CASSLGFQETQYF
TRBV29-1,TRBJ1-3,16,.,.,TGCAGCGTTGAAGAGGCCGGACATCGCTCTGGAAACACCATATATTTT,CSVEEAGHRSGNTIYF
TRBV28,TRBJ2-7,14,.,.,TGTGCCAGCAGTTTCGGAGCTAGCTCCTACGAGCAGTACTTC,CASSFGASSYEQYF
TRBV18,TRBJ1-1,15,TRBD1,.,TGTGCCAGCTCACCTACAACAGGGGGGGACACTGAAGCTTTCTTT,CASSPTTGGDTEAFF
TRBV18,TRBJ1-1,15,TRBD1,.,TGTGCCAGCTCACCGTTGGACAGGGTAGGCACTGAAGCTTTCTTT,CASSPLDRVGTEAFF
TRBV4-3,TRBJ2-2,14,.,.,TGCGCCAGCAGCCAAGATTACGGCACCGGGGAGCTGTTTTTT,CASSQDYGTGELFF
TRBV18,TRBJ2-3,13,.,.,TGTGTCAGCGTACTAGAAGGCACAGATACGCAGTATTTT,CVSVLEGTDTQYF
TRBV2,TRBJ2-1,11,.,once,TGTGCCAGCAGTCTATTGAATGAGCAGTTCTTC,CASSLLNEQFF
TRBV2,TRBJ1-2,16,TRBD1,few,TGTGCCAGCGCCAAGGCTACAGGGGGCTCGGGGTATGGCTACACCTTC,CASAKATGGSGYGYTF
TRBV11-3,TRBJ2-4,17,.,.,TGTGCCAGCAGCTTAGAGGGTGGGGGTATTCAAGGAAACATTCAGTACTTC,CASSLEGGGIQGNIQYF
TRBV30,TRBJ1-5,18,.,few,TGTGCCTGGAGTGTACGGCATGGTAGGGCCTATAGCAATCAGCCCCAGCATTTT,CAWSVRHGRAYSNQPQHF
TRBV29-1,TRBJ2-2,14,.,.,TGCAGCGTCCACCGGTCGGGGGTTTCCGGGGAGCTGTTTTTT,CSVHRSGVSGELFF